This T cell receptor beta chain was sequenced in a study of blood T cells in healthy people across ages. Study results and caveats: Diversity of TCR beta correlated strongly with naive T cell percentage. Higher diversity and more naive CD4+ cells were features of long-lived donors, compared to aged donors.

Total RNA was extracted at no less than 6 micrograms per sample. Deletions cut 2 bases from V and 10 bases from J, with 9 bases between. The CDR3 runs to 12 residues. This clonotype was observed at least ten times. The antigen is undetermined. Next came a second PCR, run for roughly 7 to 12 cycles, which used a sample-barcoded 5' primer along with a J-beta primer mix. Each sample yielded at least 3 million CDR3-containing paired-end reads. One entry per CDR3 protein, called by TCRdb with MiXCR from the 5' RACE reads. Found here are about 700,000 distinct CDR3 sequences, 32% of them singletons; the top ten hold 15%.

This sequence joins TRBV12-3 or TRBV12-4 and TRBJ2-1; perhaps D is TRBD1 or TRBD2 (5 bases each). The TCR originated in a woman aged 80 or over in good health. Sequencing was carried out using blood. This chain's CDR3 is CASSLMGEEQFF. For the CDR3, the DNA is TGTGCCAGCAGTTTAATGGGGGAGGAGCAGTTCTTC.